Listed below are T cell receptor beta chains from one sample, sequenced in a study of blood T cell repertoires in COVID-19. Method: immunoSEQ multiplex PCR; TCRdb's copy keeps in-frame clones and lacks some. The table shows around 270,000 clones, with 84% occurring only once. The sample was peripheral blood. These receptors all stem from a woman aged 40 to 49 who had recovered from COVID-19. The CDR3 runs from the conserved cysteine through the conserved F or W. The order of the fields is clone size, D gene, J gene, V gene, CDR3 DNA, CDR3 protein. A D gene is named only where the DNA matches it firmly. Size is stated for part of the rows, as once, few or many counts, or as a class when the clone is expanded.

clone_size: .; d_call: .; j_call: TRBJ1-6; v_call: TRBV5-1; cdr3_nt: TGCGCCAGCGGCTTGGAGGCGGATAATTCACCCCTCCACTTT; cdr3_aa: CASGLEADNSPLHF
clone_size: .; d_call: .; j_call: TRBJ2-7; v_call: TRBV10-3; cdr3_nt: TGTGCCATCAGTGAGTCGCGGGGGCCCCACTACGAGCAGTACTTC; cdr3_aa: CAISESRGPHYEQYF
clone_size: .; d_call: TRBD1; j_call: TRBJ1-2; v_call: TRBV28; cdr3_nt: TGTGCCAGCCGGTCGGACAGGGAGGCCTACACCTTC; cdr3_aa: CASRSDREAYTF
clone_size: .; d_call: TRBD1; j_call: TRBJ2-2; v_call: TRBV7-9; cdr3_nt: TGTGCCAGCAGCCTACCAATGGCAGGGGGCACCGGGGAGCTGTTTTTT; cdr3_aa: CASSLPMAGGTGELFF
clone_size: .; d_call: .; j_call: TRBJ1-2; v_call: TRBV6-2/TRBV6-3; cdr3_nt: TGTGCCAGCAGTTACTCCCCCCAGGGCTGGTACTATGGCTACACCTTC; cdr3_aa: CASSYSPQGWYYGYTF
clone_size: once; d_call: TRBD1; j_call: TRBJ2-7; v_call: TRBV15; cdr3_nt: TGTGCCACCAGCAGAGATCTCATGCGCGACAGGGCATCCTACGAGCAGTACTTC; cdr3_aa: CATSRDLMRDRASYEQYF
clone_size: .; d_call: .; j_call: TRBJ2-7; v_call: TRBV24-1; cdr3_nt: TGTGCCACCAAAACAGACAATTTCGCCGAGCAGTACTTC; cdr3_aa: CATKTDNFAEQYF
clone_size: .; d_call: .; j_call: TRBJ1-2; v_call: TRBV2; cdr3_nt: TGTGCCAGCAGTGAGGGCAGGGGTAGCAGTGGCTACACCTTC; cdr3_aa: CASSEGRGSSGYTF
clone_size: few; d_call: .; j_call: TRBJ1-6; v_call: TRBV2; cdr3_nt: TGTGCCAGCCGGGGGAGTAATTCACCCCTCCACTTT; cdr3_aa: CASRGSNSPLHF
clone_size: .; d_call: TRBD2; j_call: TRBJ2-1; v_call: TRBV19; cdr3_nt: TGTGCCAGTAGTGTCCGGACTAGCGGGGGATTCTACAATGAGCAGTTCTTC; cdr3_aa: CASSVRTSGGFYNEQFF
clone_size: .; d_call: TRBD1; j_call: TRBJ2-7; v_call: TRBV2; cdr3_nt: TGTGCCAGCAGCACTAAAGGAGGACAGGGCGAGCAGTACTTC; cdr3_aa: CASSTKGGQGEQYF
clone_size: .; d_call: .; j_call: TRBJ1-1; v_call: TRBV2; cdr3_nt: TGTGCCAGCAGAGAGGACACTGAAGCTTTCTTT; cdr3_aa: CASREDTEAFF
clone_size: few; d_call: TRBD1; j_call: TRBJ1-1; v_call: TRBV2; cdr3_nt: TGTGCCACCCGAGTAGGGGGCTTGGGCACTGAAGCTTTCTTT; cdr3_aa: CATRVGGLGTEAFF
clone_size: .; d_call: TRBD1; j_call: TRBJ1-5; v_call: TRBV18; cdr3_nt: TGTGCCAGCTCACCCGGGACAGGCAATCAGCCCCAGCATTTT; cdr3_aa: CASSPGTGNQPQHF
clone_size: .; d_call: TRBD1; j_call: TRBJ1-1; v_call: TRBV10-3; cdr3_nt: TGTGCCATCAGGGGACAGATGAACACTGAAGCTTTCTTT; cdr3_aa: CAIRGQMNTEAFF
clone_size: .; d_call: TRBD1; j_call: TRBJ2-7; v_call: TRBV15; cdr3_nt: TGTGCCACCAGCAGAGATTTAGGACAGGGGGGCGAGCAGTACTTC; cdr3_aa: CATSRDLGQGGEQYF
clone_size: .; d_call: TRBD1; j_call: TRBJ1-1; v_call: TRBV5-1; cdr3_nt: TGCGCCAGCAGCATAGGACAGGGTAATACTGAAGCTTTCTTT; cdr3_aa: CASSIGQGNTEAFF
clone_size: .; d_call: TRBD1; j_call: TRBJ1-2; v_call: TRBV10-3; cdr3_nt: TGTGCCATCAGTGAAGGGGGCTGGGACTATGGCTACACCTTC; cdr3_aa: CAISEGGWDYGYTF
clone_size: .; d_call: TRBD2; j_call: TRBJ2-5; v_call: TRBV27; cdr3_nt: TGTGCCAGCAGTCGGACTAGCGGGGTTGAGACCCAGTACTTC; cdr3_aa: CASSRTSGVETQYF
clone_size: .; d_call: TRBD1; j_call: TRBJ2-7; v_call: TRBV15; cdr3_nt: TGTGCCACCAGCAGAGATGGGACAGGGGGGTACGAGCAGTACTTC; cdr3_aa: CATSRDGTGGYEQYF
clone_size: few; d_call: TRBD1; j_call: TRBJ1-1; v_call: TRBV5-1; cdr3_nt: TGCGCCAGCAGCGTTGACAGGGGCAGTACTGAAGCTTTCTTT; cdr3_aa: CASSVDRGSTEAFF
clone_size: .; d_call: TRBD1; j_call: TRBJ2-7; v_call: TRBV27; cdr3_nt: TGTGCCAGCAGTTCCCCGGTGACAGGGGGCTTTCCCTACGAGCAGTACTTC; cdr3_aa: CASSSPVTGGFPYEQYF
clone_size: .; d_call: .; j_call: TRBJ1-4; v_call: TRBV15; cdr3_nt: TGTGCCACCAGCAGCCCCAACCGGGGGAGGGGGTGGGCGGAAAAACTGTTTTTT; cdr3_aa: CATSSPNRGRGWAEKLFF
clone_size: once; d_call: TRBD1; j_call: TRBJ2-1; v_call: TRBV7-8; cdr3_nt: TGTGCCAGCAGCGAATCCTTCCGGGACAGGGGTCTCAATGAGCAGTTCTTC; cdr3_aa: CASSESFRDRGLNEQFF
clone_size: .; d_call: TRBD2; j_call: TRBJ2-5; v_call: TRBV6-1; cdr3_nt: TGTGCCAGCAGTGACTGGACTAGCGTTGGCCAAGAGACCCAGTACTTC; cdr3_aa: CASSDWTSVGQETQYF
clone_size: .; d_call: .; j_call: TRBJ2-5; v_call: TRBV10-3; cdr3_nt: TGTGCCACAAAGGGGGAGACCCAGTACTTC; cdr3_aa: CATKGETQYF
clone_size: .; d_call: .; j_call: TRBJ1-4; v_call: TRBV29-1; cdr3_nt: TGCAGCGTTGTACAGGGTGGCGAAAAACTGTTTTTT; cdr3_aa: CSVVQGGEKLFF
clone_size: few; d_call: TRBD1; j_call: TRBJ1-1; v_call: TRBV30; cdr3_nt: TGTGCCCACGACAGGGTCAGGGCCGTAGCTTTCTTT; cdr3_aa: CAHDRVRAVAFF
clone_size: .; d_call: .; j_call: TRBJ1-5; v_call: TRBV28; cdr3_nt: TGTGCCAGCAGTTTGGTATGGGGGCAGGTCAATCAGCCCCAGCATTTT; cdr3_aa: CASSLVWGQVNQPQHF
clone_size: .; d_call: .; j_call: TRBJ1-1; v_call: TRBV3-1/TRBV3-2; cdr3_nt: TGTGCCAGCAGACCAACAGTGAACACTGAAGCTTTCTTT; cdr3_aa: CASRPTVNTEAFF
clone_size: once; d_call: .; j_call: TRBJ1-6; v_call: TRBV29-1; cdr3_nt: TGCGCAGTGGAGGGAGTAAGCTCCTATAATTCACCCCTCCACTTT; cdr3_aa: CAVEGVSSYNSPLHF